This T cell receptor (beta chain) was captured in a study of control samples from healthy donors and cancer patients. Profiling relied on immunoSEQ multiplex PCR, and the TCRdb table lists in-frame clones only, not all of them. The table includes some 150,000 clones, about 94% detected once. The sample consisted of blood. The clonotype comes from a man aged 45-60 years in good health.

CDR3 nucleotides: TGCGCCAGCAGCTTGAGCACAGGGGGCGTTGGAAACACCATATATTTT. This codes for CASSLSTGGVGNTIYF. The genes are TRBV5-1 and TRBJ1-3; 9 nucleotides agree with TRBD1. CDR1 and CDR2 (germline): SGHRS, YFSETQ. J lost 3 bases, V lost 1 base, and 5 bases had no gene match. This CDR3 is built from 16 residues.